The 7 T cell receptor beta chains listed next were all sequenced from one sample in a study of Tregs in tolerant kidney transplant recipients. Some clones are missing from TCRdb's copy, which holds only in-frame ones; the method was immunoSEQ multiplex PCR. This sample has about 78,000 clones, with under 95% found just once. The specimen comprised Tregs from blood, sampled before the transplant. These receptors originate from a human donor who received a combined kidney and bone marrow transplant.

The J gene is TRBJ2-1, the V gene TRBV19; tentatively, D is TRBD1 (6 bases). The V end was cut by 10 bases, the J end by 3 bases, with 13 bases between. Germline V CDR1 and CDR2: LNHDA, SQIVND (reference sequence). The CDR3 length is 13 residues. CDR3 protein: CATNDRNYNEQFF. The CDR3 coding sequence is TGTGCCACCAACGACAGGAACTACAATGAGCAGTTCTTC. The variable domain in full, with the rest retrieved from reference TRBV19 and TRBJ2-1, is DGGITQSPKYLFRKEGQNVTLSCEQNLNHDAMYWYRQDPGQGLRLIYYSQIVNDFQKGDIAEGYSVSREKKESFPLTVTSAQKNPTAFYLCATNDRNYNEQFFGPGTRLTVL.

J is TRBJ2-3 and V is TRBV7-3; D remains unclear. The CDR3 sequence is 15 residues long. Germline CDR1 reads SGHTA; CDR2 reads FQGTGA. The V gene lost 2 bases and the J gene lost 2 bases, with 11 bases spanning the gap. CDR3 sequence: CASSLLPISTDTQYF. In DNA form, the CDR3 reads TGTGCCAGCAGCTTACTCCCTATCTCCACAGATACGCAGTATTTT.

Regarding this clone: Its ends do not fully match the called genes, so a read error is possible. The gene calls are TRBV7-7 and TRBJ2-1; a weak D match, TRBD1 (5 bases). The germline V gene encodes CDR1 SSHAT and CDR2 FNYEAQ (reference sequence). This CDR3 contains 14 residues. The CDR3 nucleotides are TGTGCTAGCAGCTTCACGACCAGGGACAATGAGCAGTTCTTC. It encodes CASSFTTRDNEQFF.

This clone has a handful of counts. This chain joins TRBV7-9 and TRBJ2-5; D is possibly TRBD2 (5 bases). The CDR3 runs to 13 residues. V was shortened by 5 bases and J by 4 bases, with 11 bases between the two germline ends. Germline CDR1 is SEHNR and CDR2 is FQNEAQ (reference sequence). CDR3 loop: CASSGGVPETQYF. CDR3 DNA: TGTGCCAGCAGCGGAGGAGTTCCAGAGACCCAGTACTTC.

The chain has TRBV6-6 and TRBJ2-1; D gene ambiguous. Per the germline V gene, CDR1 is MNHNY and CDR2 is SVGAGI (reference sequence). CDR3 length: 12 amino acids. The V and J ends lost 5 bases and 7 bases respectively, with 9 bases between them. The CDR3 DNA reads as TGTGCCAGCAGTATCAGTAGTAATGAGCAGTTCTTC. Residues: CASSISSNEQFF.

V gene TRBV5-5 combines with J gene TRBJ2-1; 10 bases agree with TRBD1. The ends lost 4 bases at V and 4 bases at J; junction bases unmatched: 8. This CDR3 has 16 residues. Germline V gene lookup returns CDR1 SGHKS and CDR2 YYEKEE (reference sequence). CDR3 DNA: TGTGCCAGCAGCGGGGACAGGGGAGGGTTTTACAATGAGCAGTTCTTC. This gives the protein CASSGDRGGFYNEQFF. Filled out from reference TRBV5-5 and TRBJ2-1, the complete variable domain reads DAGVTQSPTHLIKTRGQQVTLRCSPISGHKSVSWYQQVLGQGPQFIFQYYEKEERGRGNFPDRFSARQFPNYSSELNVNALLLGDSALYLCASSGDRGGFYNEQFFGPGTRLTVL.

The chain recombines TRBV5-1 with TRBJ1-5, with D possibly TRBD1 on 5 matching bases. Germline assignment: CDR1 SGHRS and CDR2 YFSETQ. The ends were cut back, 2 bases at V and 4 bases at J, with 7 bases in the middle. This CDR3 has 13 residues. The CDR3 spells CASSLAGNQPQHF. DNA of the CDR3: TGCGCCAGCAGCTTAGCAGGGAATCAGCCCCAGCATTTT.